The 29 T cell receptor beta chains below all came from one sample that was sequenced in a study of CD8 T cells in ankylosing spondylitis. TCRdb fed the 5' RACE reads into MiXCR, producing one record per CDR3 protein. The table includes some 150,000 distinct CDR3 sequences, over 9.5% detected once. Sequenced input: blood, either unsorted or a sorted T cell fraction (not recorded which). These receptors were collected from a female donor with ankylosing spondylitis or in good health (not recorded which).

This clonotype came up many times. This chain connects TRBV6-5 to TRBJ2-1; 14 bases line up with TRBD2. The CDR3 consists of 16 residues. CDR1 and CDR2 from the germline V gene are MNHEY and SVGAGI. Trimming took 2 bases from V and 6 from J; bases not matched to a gene: 3. CDR3 coding DNA: TGTGCCAGCAGTTACGTGGGACTAGCGGGGGCCAATGAGCAGTTCTTC. Translated: CASSYVGLAGANEQFF.

This clonotype has a count of ten or more. This chain connects TRBV5-1 to TRBJ2-3, with D maybe TRBD2 (6 bases). The CDR3 has 16 residues. V dropped 0 bases and J dropped 4 bases, with 15 bases sitting between them. Germline loops: CDR1 SGHRS, CDR2 YFSETQ. This chain's CDR3 is CASSLGASWGADTQYF. DNA for the CDR3: TGCGCCAGCAGCTTGGGCGCTAGCTGGGGGGCAGATACGCAGTATTTT.

This clonotype was recorded many times. This may be a read error: a much more frequent sequence differs by one nucleotide. This rearrangement joins TRBV24-1 to TRBJ2-7, with 9 nucleotides matching TRBD2. The germline CDR1 and CDR2 sequences are KGHDR and SFDVKD. The CDR3 covers 15 residues. V shed 5 bases and J 3 bases; nucleotides not matched to a gene: 7. CDR3 nucleotides: TGTGCCACCAGTGGGGGCGGGAGGGCCAACTACGAGCAGTACTTC. Translating it yields CATSGGGRANYEQYF.

The V and J genes are TRBV20-1 and TRBJ2-1; D might be TRBD2 (5 bases). V was cut by 5 bases and J by 0 bases, with 23 bases left in between. Germline values: CDR1 DFQATT, CDR2 SNEGSKA (reference sequence). This CDR3 contains 18 residues. The CDR3 nucleotides are TGCAGTGCTCCGGTCCAGGAGGCCGGAGCCGCCTCCTACAATGAGCAGTTCTTC. Translating it yields CSAPVQEAGAASYNEQFF.

This clonotype was observed a few times. The chain is built from TRBV4-1 and TRBJ2-1; 7 bases are a match to TRBD2. The V and J ends lost 3 bases and 6 bases, in that order; junction bases with no gene match: 14. The CDR3 covers 17 residues. Germline V gives CDR1 MGHRA, CDR2 YSYEKL. The CDR3 DNA sequence: TGCGCCAGCAGCCATAACCAGGCGGGGGAGAGTCGCAATGAGCAGTTCTTC. Translation: CASSHNQAGESRNEQFF.

Many counts were recorded for this clonotype. CDR3 sequence (DNA): TGCGCCAGTGGAACCGTGGGTCAGATCGCAGATACGCAGTATTTT. It is translated as CASGTVGQIADTQYF. The chain employs TRBV5-1 and TRBJ2-3; D not resolved. From germline, CDR1 is SGHRS and CDR2 YFSETQ. V shed 8 bases and J shed 4 bases, with 20 bases lying between them. The length of the CDR3 is 15 residues.

This clonotype occurred many times. This sequence joins TRBV5-1 and TRBJ1-2, with D unresolved. Looked up from germline, CDR1 is SGHRS and CDR2 is YFSETQ. The CDR3 contains 13 residues. V was clipped by 0 bases and J by 6 bases, with 9 bases between them. The chain's CDR3 is CASSLEVVDGYTF. DNA of the CDR3: TGCGCCAGCAGCTTGGAAGTAGTGGATGGCTACACCTTC. Complete variable domain (other parts from reference TRBV5-1 and TRBJ1-2): KAGVTQTPRYLIKTRGQQVTLSCSPISGHRSVSWYQQTPGQGLQFLFEYFSETQRNKGNFPGRFSGRQFSNSRSEMNVSTLELGDSALYLCASSLEVVDGYTFGSGTRLTVV.

As to this clonotype: This may stem from a read error, because a much larger clone lies one nucleotide away. V usage is TRBV20-1 and J usage is TRBJ1-1, with TRBD1 identical over 7 bases. This CDR3 has 11 amino acids. CDR1 is DFQATT, CDR2 SNEGSKA, per germline (reference sequence). The CDR3 DNA is TGCAGCCCAGGGACAGACTCTGAAGCTTTCTTT. Residues: CSPGTDSEAFF.

Many counts were recorded for this clonotype. The chain recombines TRBV5-1 with TRBJ1-2; D is unclear. The CDR3 sequence is 12 residues long. CDR1 is SGHRS, CDR2 YFSETQ, per germline. V was shortened by 4 bases and J by 6 bases, with 10 bases between the two germline ends. Here the CDR3 DNA reads TGCGCCAGCAGCCTCGTTTCGGATGGCTACACCTTC. Its protein is CASSLVSDGYTF.

This clonotype was detected many times. The rearrangement uses TRBV10-3 and TRBJ1-5, with D perhaps matching TRBD1 (5 bases). CDR3 length: 15 amino acids. From germline, CDR1 is ENHRY and CDR2 SYGVKD. V lost 0 bases and J lost 5, with 11 bases in between. This CDR3 reads CAISESVIGDQPQHF. For the CDR3, the DNA is TGTGCCATCAGTGAGTCAGTAATAGGGGATCAGCCCCAGCATTTT.

This clonotype has at least ten counts. The chain joins TRBV20-1 to TRBJ2-7; 7 nucleotides agree with TRBD1. The V segment lost 3 bases and the J segment 5 bases; nucleotides outside the gene matches: 13. Per the germline V gene, CDR1 is DFQATT and CDR2 is SNEGSKA (reference sequence). CDR3 length: 15 residues. CDR3 protein: CSARDRTVGVDEQYF. The DNA for the CDR3 is TGCAGTGCTAGGGACAGGACGGTCGGGGTCGACGAGCAGTACTTC.

This clonotype was observed at least ten times. The chain combines TRBV20-1 with TRBJ2-3, with a possible D match to TRBD2 (7 bases). Trimming removed 6 bases at V and 2 bases at J, with 12 bases between. The germline CDR1 and CDR2 sequences are DFQATT and SNEGSKA (reference sequence). CDR3 length: 13 residues. CDR3 residues: CSASGGSTDTQYF. The CDR3 DNA follows: TGCAGTGCCTCGGGGGGCTCCACAGATACGCAGTATTTT.

This clonotype has ten or more counts. This chain uses TRBV29-1 with TRBJ1-5, with TRBD1 as a possible D gene (5 bases). The CDR3 spans 13 residues. With 2 bases removed from V and 11 bases from J, the gap between germline ends came to 16 bases. The V gene's germline CDR1 is SQVTM and CDR2 ANQGSEA. CDR3 DNA sequence: TGCAGCGTTGAACTTCAGGGTTCTCGAGCCCAGCATTTT. This encodes CSVELQGSRAQHF.

Many counts were recorded for this clonotype. This chain joins TRBV7-8 and TRBJ1-1; 9 nucleotides agree with TRBD1. V lost 5 bases and J lost 2; bases outside the gene matches: 9. Germline assignment: CDR1 SGHVS and CDR2 FQNEAQ. The CDR3 covers 16 residues. The CDR3 sequence: CASSVGNRGLNTEAFF. CDR3 nucleotide sequence: TGTGCCAGCAGCGTCGGGAACAGGGGGCTAAACACTGAAGCTTTCTTT.

The J gene is TRBJ2-5, the V gene TRBV30; D not certain. The CDR3 sequence is 17 residues long. In germline, CDR1 is GTSNPN, CDR2 SVGIG (reference sequence). V lost 1 base, J lost 0 bases, and 18 bases lay in between. CDR3 nucleotide sequence: TGTGCCTGGAGTGAATTCCCCGGCGACTTTTACCAAGAGACCCAGTACTTC. Encoded protein: CAWSEFPGDFYQETQYF.

This clonotype showed up many times. This chain connects TRBV9 to TRBJ2-3, with D unclear. The CDR3 runs 18 residues. The ends were cut back, 4 bases at V and 4 bases at J, with 25 bases in the middle. Germline V gives CDR1 SGDLS, CDR2 YYNGEE. CDR3 loop: CASSPMWLGIDAPDTQYF. The DNA for the CDR3 is TGTGCCAGCAGCCCTATGTGGTTGGGGATTGACGCTCCAGATACGCAGTATTTT.

This clonotype was seen ten or more times. The chain recombines TRBV12-3 or TRBV12-4 with TRBJ2-7; 9 bases match TRBD1. Germline trimming cut 5 bases from V and 2 bases from J; bases unmatched to any gene: 16. The CDR3 sequence is 18 residues long. The CDR3 sequence is CASSKLGTGTSNAYEQYF. The CDR3 DNA reads as TGTGCCAGCAGTAAATTGGGGACAGGGACGTCGAACGCCTACGAGCAGTACTTC.

This clonotype was found many times. The DNA for the CDR3 is TGTGCCAGCAGCCCGAGCAGCTACAATGAGCAGTTCTTC. Its protein product is CASSPSSYNEQFF. V is TRBV7-6 and J is TRBJ2-1, with unresolved D. Between the trimmed V and J ends, which lost 5 bases and 3 bases, there was a span of 8 bases. CDR3 length equals 13 residues. The germline CDR1 and CDR2 sequences are SGHVS and FNYEAQ.

The table lists this clonotype with many counts. V usage is TRBV28 and J usage is TRBJ2-1, with 10 bases that match TRBD2. Germline V gene lookup returns CDR1 MDHEN and CDR2 SYDVKM. This CDR3 has 17 amino acids. After removal of 4 bases from V and 0 bases from J, the junction contained 6 bases not matched to a gene. CDR3 coding DNA: TGTGCCAGCAGTTCGCCCCGACTAGCGGGCTCCTACAATGAGCAGTTCTTC. It is translated as CASSSPRLAGSYNEQFF.

As to this clonotype: This may arise from a read error, as a much more abundant clone is one base away. The V call is TRBV5-1, the J call TRBJ1-2, with a weak D call TRBD1 (5 bases). Looked up from germline, CDR1 is SGHRS and CDR2 is YFSETQ. The CDR3 contains 15 residues. The DNA of the CDR3 is TGCGCCACCTCCAGGCAGGGAGGAATTGCCTATGGCCACACCTTC. It specifies CATSRQGGIAYGHTF.

For the CDR3, the DNA is TGTGCCAGCAGCTCTCAGGTGCTAGAGACCCAGTACTTC. Translation gives CASSSQVLETQYF. The chain joins TRBV5-5 to TRBJ2-5; the D is unclear. From germline, CDR1 is SGHKS and CDR2 YYEKEE (reference sequence). The V end was cut by 3 bases, the J end by 4 bases, with 10 bases between. CDR3 length: 13 residues.

This clonotype was observed at least ten times. The rearrangement joins TRBV3-1 to TRBJ2-2; TRBD1 agrees at 9 bases. Germline CDR1 and CDR2: LGHDT and YNNKEL (reference sequence). The CDR3 consists of 17 residues. V dropped 2 bases and J dropped 6; count of bases not matched to a gene: 10. The DNA of the CDR3 is TGTGCCAGCAGCCAAACACCGGGACAGGGATCTTCCGGGGAGCTGTTTTTT. Translation gives CASSQTPGQGSSGELFF. The full variable domain, in which reference TRBV3-1 and TRBJ2-2 provide the parts outside the CDR3, is DTAVSQTPKYLVTQMGNDKSIKCEQNLGHDTMYWYKQDSKKFLKIMFSYNNKELIINETVPNRFSPKSPDKAHLNLHINSLELGDSAVYFCASSQTPGQGSSGELFFGEGSRLTVL.

This clonotype was found many times. The chain is built from TRBV6-1 and TRBJ2-4, with D tentatively TRBD1 or TRBD2 (5 bases each). Germline loops: CDR1 MNHNS, CDR2 SASEGT. The germline V and J ends were trimmed by 6 bases and 5 bases, with 14 bases remaining between them. This CDR3 has 14 residues. This CDR3 reads CASSKGTAENIQYF. The CDR3, as DNA: TGTGCCAGCAGCAAAGGGACGGCTGAAAACATTCAGTACTTC.

This clonotype showed up many times. The J gene is TRBJ2-3, the V gene TRBV5-1; D is perhaps TRBD2 (5 bases). The V gene's germline CDR1 is SGHRS and CDR2 YFSETQ. The CDR3 has 13 residues. V dropped 4 bases and J dropped 4 bases, with 10 bases sitting between them. CDR3 coding DNA: TGCGCCAGCAGCGCGGGTGGGGCAGATACGCAGTATTTT. This translates into CASSAGGADTQYF.

Concerning this clonotype: It may be a read error: a sequence one base away is much more abundant. The rearrangement links TRBV5-5 to TRBJ1-5, with TRBD1 identical over 8 bases. The CDR3 is 16 amino acids. CDR1 is SGHKS and CDR2 is YYEKEE in the germline V gene (reference sequence). CDR3 in amino acids: CASSTGQGRSIQPQHF. The DNA of the CDR3 is TGTGCCAGCAGCACCGGACAGGGTCGTAGCATTCAGCCCCAGCATTTT.

Concerning this clonotype itself: This may be a read error: a much more frequent sequence differs by one nucleotide. The chain joins TRBV5-1 to TRBJ2-7, with TRBD2 matching 8 bases. V dropped 1 base and J dropped 6; count of bases not matched to a gene: 9. The CDR3 spans 15 residues. Germline-derived CDR1 and CDR2 are SGHRS and YFSETQ. CDR3 bases: TGCGCCAGCAGCTTGTCAACTAGCGGTGGCGGCGAGCAGTACTTC. Translation gives CASSLSTSGGGEQYF.

This clonotype was seen many times. The genes are TRBV20-1 and TRBJ2-5; the match to TRBD1 covers 9 bases. This CDR3 spans 15 amino acids. V gave up 4 bases and J gave up 1 base; unmatched junction bases: 7. Germline V CDR1 and CDR2: DFQATT, SNEGSKA (reference sequence). CDR3 region: CSATGQGSIQETQYF. CDR3 nucleotides: TGCAGTGCTACGGGACAGGGTTCGATCCAAGAGACCCAGTACTTC.

This clonotype was observed at least ten times. The rearrangement joins TRBV29-1 to TRBJ2-1, with TRBD2 identical over 10 bases. This CDR3 has 14 residues. Trimming removed 6 bases from V and 3 bases from J; junction bases left unmatched: 5. CDR1 SQVTM and CDR2 ANQGSEA come from the germline V gene. CDR3 DNA sequence: TGCAGCGTCTCCGGGACTAGCGTCTACAATGAGCAGTTCTTC. Its protein is CSVSGTSVYNEQFF.

This clonotype was observed many times. The chain recombines TRBV7-2 with TRBJ2-4; tentatively, D is TRBD1 or TRBD2 (7 bases each). The V and J ends lost 2 bases and 6 bases respectively, with 17 bases between them. The CDR3 runs 16 residues. The V gene's germline CDR1 is SGHTA and CDR2 FQGNSA. CDR3: CASSLFQGGQGNIQYF. The DNA for the CDR3 is TGTGCCAGCAGCTTATTCCAGGGGGGGCAGGGAAACATTCAGTACTTC. The variable domain in full, completed from reference TRBV7-2 and TRBJ2-4, reads GAGVSQSPSNKVTEKGKDVELRCDPISGHTALYWYRQSLGQGLEFLIYFQGNSAPDKSGLPSDRFSAERTGGSVSTLTIQRTQQEDSAVYLCASSLFQGGQGNIQYFGAGTRLSVL.